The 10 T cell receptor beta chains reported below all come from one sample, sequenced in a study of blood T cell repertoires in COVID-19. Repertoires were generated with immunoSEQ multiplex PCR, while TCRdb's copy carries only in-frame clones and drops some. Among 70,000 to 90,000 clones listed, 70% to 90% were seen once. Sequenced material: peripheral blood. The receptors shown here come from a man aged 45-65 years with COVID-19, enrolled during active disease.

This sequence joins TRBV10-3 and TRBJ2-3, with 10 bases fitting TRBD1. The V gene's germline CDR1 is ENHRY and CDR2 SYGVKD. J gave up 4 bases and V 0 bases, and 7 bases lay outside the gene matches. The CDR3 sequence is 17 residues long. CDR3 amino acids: CAISESPGQGLADTQYF. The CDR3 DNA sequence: TGTGCCATCAGTGAGTCACCGGGACAGGGGTTAGCAGATACGCAGTATTTT.

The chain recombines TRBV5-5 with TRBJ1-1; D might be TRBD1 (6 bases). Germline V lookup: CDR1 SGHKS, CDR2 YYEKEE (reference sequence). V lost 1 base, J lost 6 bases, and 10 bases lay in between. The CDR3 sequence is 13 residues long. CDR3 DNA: TGTGCCAGCAGCTTGTTCAGGGGTGCTGAAGCTTTCTTT. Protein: CASSLFRGAEAFF. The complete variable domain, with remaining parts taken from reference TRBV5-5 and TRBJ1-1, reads DAGVTQSPTHLIKTRGQQVTLRCSPISGHKSVSWYQQVLGQGPQFIFQYYEKEERGRGNFPDRFSARQFPNYSSELNVNALLLGDSALYLCASSLFRGAEAFFGQGTRLTVV.

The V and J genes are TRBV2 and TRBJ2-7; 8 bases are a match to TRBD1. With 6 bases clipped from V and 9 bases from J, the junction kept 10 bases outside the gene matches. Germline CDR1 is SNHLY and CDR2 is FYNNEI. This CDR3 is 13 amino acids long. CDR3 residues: CASRPRGQEVQYF. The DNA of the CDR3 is TGTGCCAGCAGACCCAGGGGGCAAGAGGTGCAGTACTTC.

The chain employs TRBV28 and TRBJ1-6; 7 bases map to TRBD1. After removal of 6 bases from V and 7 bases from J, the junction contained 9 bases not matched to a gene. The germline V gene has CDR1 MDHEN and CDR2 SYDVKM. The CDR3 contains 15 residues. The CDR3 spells CASSRKTGLNSPLHF. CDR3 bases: TGTGCCAGCAGCCGGAAGACAGGGCTGAATTCACCCCTCCACTTT.

The CDR3: CASSLFGNEQFF. The CDR3 DNA reads TGTGCCAGCAGTTTGTTCGGGAATGAGCAGTTCTTC. This rearrangement joins TRBV27 to TRBJ2-1; D remains unclear. Per the germline V gene, CDR1 is MNHEY and CDR2 is SMNVEV (reference sequence). The CDR3 is made up of 12 amino acids. Trimming removed 3 bases from V and 7 bases from J, with 7 bases in between.

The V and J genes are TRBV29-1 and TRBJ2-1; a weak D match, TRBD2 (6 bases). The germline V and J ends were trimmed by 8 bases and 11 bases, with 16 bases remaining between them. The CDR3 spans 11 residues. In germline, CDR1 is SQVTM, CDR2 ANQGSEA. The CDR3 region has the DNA TGCAGCATAGGGTCGGGCGGGAAGCAGTTCTTC. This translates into CSIGSGGKQFF.

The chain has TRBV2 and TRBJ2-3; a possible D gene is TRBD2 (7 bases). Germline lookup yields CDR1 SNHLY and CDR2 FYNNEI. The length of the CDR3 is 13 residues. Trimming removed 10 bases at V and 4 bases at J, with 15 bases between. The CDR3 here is CATKGGEADTQYF. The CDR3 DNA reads TGTGCCACCAAGGGGGGGGAGGCAGATACGCAGTATTTT.

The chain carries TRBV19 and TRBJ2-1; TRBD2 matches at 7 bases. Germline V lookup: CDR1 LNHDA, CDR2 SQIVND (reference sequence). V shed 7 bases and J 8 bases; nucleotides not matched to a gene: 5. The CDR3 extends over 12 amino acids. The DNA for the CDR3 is TGTGCCAGTACCGGGACTATCGATGAGCAGTTCTTC. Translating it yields CASTGTIDEQFF. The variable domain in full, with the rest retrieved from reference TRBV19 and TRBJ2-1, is DGGITQSPKYLFRKEGQNVTLSCEQNLNHDAMYWYRQDPGQGLRLIYYSQIVNDFQKGDIAEGYSVSREKKESFPLTVTSAQKNPTAFYLCASTGTIDEQFFGPGTRLTVL.

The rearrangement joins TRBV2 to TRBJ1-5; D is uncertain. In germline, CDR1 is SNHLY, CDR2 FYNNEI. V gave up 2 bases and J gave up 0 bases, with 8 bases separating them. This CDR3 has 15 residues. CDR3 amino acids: CASSESQVSNQPQHF. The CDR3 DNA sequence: TGTGCCAGCAGTGAAAGTCAGGTTAGCAATCAGCCCCAGCATTTT.

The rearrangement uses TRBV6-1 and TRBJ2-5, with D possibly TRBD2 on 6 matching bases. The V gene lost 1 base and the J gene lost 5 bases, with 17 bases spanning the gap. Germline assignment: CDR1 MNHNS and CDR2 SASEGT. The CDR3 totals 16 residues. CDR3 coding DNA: TGTGCCAGCAGTGAAGATGATAGCGGTGCGGGGGAGACCCAGTACTTC. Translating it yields CASSEDDSGAGETQYF.